This T cell receptor beta chain was identified in a study of CD8+CD57+ T cells in acquired aplastic anemia. Study information: The mean DNA yield obtained from sorted CD4+ and CD8+ cells came to 3 to 3.5 ug. General study points: A significant difference in CD8+ Simpson's diversity between patients and controls was not found. Overlapping CD8+ CDR3 repertoires of patients and controls contained approximately 29 shared sequences.

Profiling of TCR beta VDJ combinations and CDR3 sequences used genomic DNA as template. One entry per CDR3 protein, called by TCRdb with MiXCR from the reads. The table has 150,000 to 200,000 distinct CDR3 sequences, about 64% seen once. The V gene's germline CDR1 is LNHDA and CDR2 SQIVND (reference sequence). With 3 bases clipped from V and 6 bases from J, the junction kept 10 bases outside the gene matches. This CDR3 has 16 amino acids. As regards this clonotype: As yet, its antigen is unknown.

The chain has TRBV19 and TRBJ2-1, with 8 bases aligning to TRBD2. Sequenced: sorted CD4+, CD8+, or CD8+CD57+ T cells (not recorded which) from PBMCs. The TCR comes from a human donor with severe aplastic anemia or a healthy control (not recorded which). CDR3 loop: CASSMALAGRGNEQFF. For the CDR3, the DNA is TGTGCCAGTAGTATGGCCTTAGCGGGGCGGGGCAATGAGCAGTTCTTC.